A selection of T cell receptor beta chains follows, all from one sample in a study of regulatory T cells in long-lasting Graves disease. In TCRdb, the multiplex PCR reads were re-called with MiXCR into one record per CDR3 protein. The sample shows 250,000 to 300,000 distinct CDR3 sequences, 20% to 25% of them seen only once. The source was peripheral blood mononuclear cells (PBMCs), collected when the disease was refractory, from a patient treated with antithyroid drugs. These receptors originate from a female donor with Graves disease. The CDR3 runs from the conserved cysteine through the conserved F or W. A D gene is named only where the DNA matches it firmly. The listing skips clone size in some rows; elsewhere it reads once, few, many or a size class.

V gene: TRBV12-3/TRBV12-4
J gene: TRBJ1-2
clone size: many
D gene: .
CDR3 DNA: TGTGCCAGCACTCGTGGGAGGGGGGACGGCTACACCTTC
CDR3 protein: CASTRGRGDGYTF

V gene: TRBV5-4
J gene: TRBJ2-7
clone size: .
D gene: .
CDR3 DNA: TGTGCCAGCAGCTTGGACCGGGAGCGTCACTCCTACGAGCAGTACTTC
CDR3 protein: CASSLDRERHSYEQYF

V gene: TRBV27
J gene: TRBJ1-4
clone size: .
D gene: .
CDR3 DNA: TGTGCCAGCAGCCAAACCGGGACGAGAAAACCGTTTTTT
CDR3 protein: CASSQTGTRKPFF

V gene: TRBV5-1
J gene: TRBJ2-7
clone size: .
D gene: .
CDR3 DNA: TGCGCCAGCAGCTTGGGCCTAGCTCACTACGAGCAGTACTTC
CDR3 protein: CASSLGLAHYEQYF

V gene: TRBV7-9
J gene: TRBJ2-3
clone size: once
D gene: .
CDR3 DNA: TGTGCCAGCAGGGGGCCGGGACTTCCCGACACAGATACGCAGTATTTT
CDR3 protein: CASRGPGLPDTDTQYF

V gene: TRBV20-1
J gene: TRBJ2-7
clone size: many
D gene: .
CDR3 DNA: TGCAGTGCTAGCGGAGTCTCCTACGAGCAGTACTTC
CDR3 protein: CSASGVSYEQYF

V gene: TRBV12-3/TRBV12-4
J gene: TRBJ1-1
clone size: many
D gene: .
CDR3 DNA: TGTGCCACCCTTCGAGGGCCTTCAGCTGAAGCTTTCTTT
CDR3 protein: CATLRGPSAEAFF

V gene: TRBV5-1
J gene: TRBJ1-4
clone size: many
D gene: .
CDR3 DNA: TGCGCCAGCAGGTCCCGATCCGAAAAACTGTTTTTT
CDR3 protein: CASRSRSEKLFF

V gene: TRBV7-2
J gene: TRBJ1-2
clone size: few
D gene: .
CDR3 DNA: TGTGCCAGCAGCTTAGCAGGGGCCGGCTATGGCTACACCTTC
CDR3 protein: CASSLAGAGYGYTF

V gene: TRBV12-3/TRBV12-4
J gene: TRBJ2-7
clone size: many
D gene: .
CDR3 DNA: TGTGCCAGCAGTGGCCCCGGAGCGGTAAGCTCCTACGAGCAGTACTTC
CDR3 protein: CASSGPGAVSSYEQYF

V gene: TRBV12-3/TRBV12-4
J gene: TRBJ1-1
clone size: many
D gene: TRBD1
CDR3 DNA: TGTGCCAGCAGTTTTTCGGGGACAGGGCACACTGAAGCTTTCTTT
CDR3 protein: CASSFSGTGHTEAFF

V gene: TRBV7-9
J gene: TRBJ2-5
clone size: few
D gene: TRBD1
CDR3 DNA: TGTGCCAGCAGTAGACAGGGGGCGTCCAAAGGAGAGACCCAGTACTTC
CDR3 protein: CASSRQGASKGETQYF

V gene: TRBV20-1
J gene: TRBJ1-4
clone size: .
D gene: .
CDR3 DNA: TGCAGTGCTAGTAAGCCCCCCGAACTACTAGATTATGAAAAACTGTTTTTT
CDR3 protein: CSASKPPELLDYEKLFF

V gene: TRBV28
J gene: TRBJ1-5
clone size: many
D gene: .
CDR3 DNA: TGTGCCAGCCGGGGAGGGAGTCAGCCCCAGCATTTT
CDR3 protein: CASRGGSQPQHF

V gene: TRBV6-2/TRBV6-3
J gene: TRBJ2-6
clone size: many
D gene: TRBD2
CDR3 DNA: TGTGCCAGCAGTTCAGCGGGAAGGTCTGGGGCCAACGTCCTGACTTTC
CDR3 protein: CASSSAGRSGANVLTF

V gene: TRBV30
J gene: TRBJ1-6
clone size: .
D gene: .
CDR3 DNA: TGTGCCTGGAGTGTGGAGGGAGTGTCACCCCTCCACTTT
CDR3 protein: CAWSVEGVSPLHF

V gene: TRBV19
J gene: TRBJ2-5
clone size: many
D gene: .
CDR3 DNA: TGTGCCAGTAGTATCCAGGTCGCAGAGACCCAGTACTTC
CDR3 protein: CASSIQVAETQYF

V gene: TRBV9
J gene: TRBJ1-2
clone size: .
D gene: .
CDR3 DNA: TGTGCCAGCAGCGTAACACATTCTAACTATGGCTACACCTTC
CDR3 protein: CASSVTHSNYGYTF

V gene: TRBV10-3
J gene: TRBJ2-7
clone size: .
D gene: .
CDR3 DNA: TGTGCCACCCCCATGGGCGAGCAGTACTTC
CDR3 protein: CATPMGEQYF

V gene: TRBV20-1
J gene: TRBJ2-7
clone size: .
D gene: .
CDR3 DNA: TGCAGTGCCACCCCCGAATACTCTACCGACGAGCAGTACTTC
CDR3 protein: CSATPEYSTDEQYF

V gene: TRBV18
J gene: TRBJ1-2
clone size: many
D gene: .
CDR3 DNA: TGTGCCAGCTCACCACAACAGAGCTATGGCTACACCTTC
CDR3 protein: CASSPQQSYGYTF

V gene: TRBV3-1
J gene: TRBJ1-6
clone size: .
D gene: .
CDR3 DNA: TGTGCCAGCAGCCAAACAGCGGATAATTCACCCCTCCACTTT
CDR3 protein: CASSQTADNSPLHF

V gene: TRBV27
J gene: TRBJ2-7
clone size: .
D gene: .
CDR3 DNA: TGTGCCAGCAGTTTAGGACAGCCGGGACTGAACTACGAGCAGTACTTC
CDR3 protein: CASSLGQPGLNYEQYF

V gene: TRBV4-1
J gene: TRBJ1-1
clone size: .
D gene: TRBD1
CDR3 DNA: TGCGCCAGCAGCCAACTTAACAGGGGATGGAACACTGAAGCTTTCTTT
CDR3 protein: CASSQLNRGWNTEAFF

V gene: TRBV7-2
J gene: TRBJ1-1
clone size: many
D gene: .
CDR3 DNA: TGTGCCAGCAGCTTAGTTGCCGGGGAGACTGAAGCTTTCTTT
CDR3 protein: CASSLVAGETEAFF

V gene: TRBV20-1
J gene: TRBJ1-1
clone size: many
D gene: .
CDR3 DNA: TGCAGTGCTACAGAACAGTCGAACACTGAAGCTTTCTTT
CDR3 protein: CSATEQSNTEAFF

V gene: TRBV5-5
J gene: TRBJ2-2
clone size: .
D gene: TRBD2
CDR3 DNA: TGTGCCAGCAGCCCGGGACTAGCGCATGGAACCGGGGAGCTGTTTTTT
CDR3 protein: CASSPGLAHGTGELFF

V gene: TRBV15
J gene: TRBJ2-7
clone size: many
D gene: .
CDR3 DNA: TGTGCCACCAGCAGAGACCCCCGGGACATGAGCGACGAGCAGTACTTC
CDR3 protein: CATSRDPRDMSDEQYF

V gene: TRBV7-8
J gene: TRBJ1-3
clone size: few
D gene: TRBD1
CDR3 DNA: TGTGCCAGCAGCTTAGATAGGACAGGGTCTGGAAACACCATATATTTT
CDR3 protein: CASSLDRTGSGNTIYF

V gene: TRBV5-1
J gene: TRBJ2-2
clone size: .
D gene: .
CDR3 DNA: TGCGCCAGCAGCCCTTCCCCCGTAGTTCGCGCGAACACCGGGGAGCTGTTTTTT
CDR3 protein: CASSPSPVVRANTGELFF

V gene: TRBV28
J gene: TRBJ2-7
clone size: many
D gene: TRBD2
CDR3 DNA: TGTGCCAGCAGTACCGGACTAGCGGAAGAGCAGTACTTC
CDR3 protein: CASSTGLAEEQYF

V gene: TRBV3-1
J gene: TRBJ2-7
clone size: .
D gene: .
CDR3 DNA: TGTGCCAGCAGCCAAAACCTAGGTTCCGGCGAGCAGTACTTC
CDR3 protein: CASSQNLGSGEQYF

V gene: TRBV19
J gene: TRBJ1-1
clone size: .
D gene: TRBD1
CDR3 DNA: TGTGCCAGTAGTAGGCAGGGGGGCTTGAACACTGAAGCTTTCTTT
CDR3 protein: CASSRQGGLNTEAFF

V gene: TRBV10-3
J gene: TRBJ1-6
clone size: few
D gene: .
CDR3 DNA: TGTGCCATCACCTCGGGGGCTTCACCCCTCCACTTT
CDR3 protein: CAITSGASPLHF

V gene: TRBV19
J gene: TRBJ2-1
clone size: .
D gene: .
CDR3 DNA: TGTGCCACCAGCCGAGGCGTAACCGCACCTAATGAGCAGTTCTTC
CDR3 protein: CATSRGVTAPNEQFF

V gene: TRBV6-1
J gene: TRBJ2-5
clone size: few
D gene: .
CDR3 DNA: TGTGCCAGCAGTGAGGACTACCAAGAGACCCAGTACTTC
CDR3 protein: CASSEDYQETQYF